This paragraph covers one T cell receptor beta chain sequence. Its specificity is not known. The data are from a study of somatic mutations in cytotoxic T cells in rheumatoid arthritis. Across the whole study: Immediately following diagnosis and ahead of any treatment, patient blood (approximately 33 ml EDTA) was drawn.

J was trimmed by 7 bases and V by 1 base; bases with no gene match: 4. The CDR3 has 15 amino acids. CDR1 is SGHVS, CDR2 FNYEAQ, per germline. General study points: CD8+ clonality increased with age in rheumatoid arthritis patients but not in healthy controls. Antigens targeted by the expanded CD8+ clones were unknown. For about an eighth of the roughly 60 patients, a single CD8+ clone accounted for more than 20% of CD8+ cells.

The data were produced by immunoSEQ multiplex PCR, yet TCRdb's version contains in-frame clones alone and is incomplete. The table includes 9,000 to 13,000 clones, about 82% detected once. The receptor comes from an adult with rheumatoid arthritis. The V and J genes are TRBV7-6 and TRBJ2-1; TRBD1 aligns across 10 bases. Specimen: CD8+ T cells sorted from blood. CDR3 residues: CASSLGTGGSNEQFF. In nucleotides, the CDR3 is TGTGCCAGCAGCTTAGGGACAGGGGGTTCGAATGAGCAGTTCTTC.